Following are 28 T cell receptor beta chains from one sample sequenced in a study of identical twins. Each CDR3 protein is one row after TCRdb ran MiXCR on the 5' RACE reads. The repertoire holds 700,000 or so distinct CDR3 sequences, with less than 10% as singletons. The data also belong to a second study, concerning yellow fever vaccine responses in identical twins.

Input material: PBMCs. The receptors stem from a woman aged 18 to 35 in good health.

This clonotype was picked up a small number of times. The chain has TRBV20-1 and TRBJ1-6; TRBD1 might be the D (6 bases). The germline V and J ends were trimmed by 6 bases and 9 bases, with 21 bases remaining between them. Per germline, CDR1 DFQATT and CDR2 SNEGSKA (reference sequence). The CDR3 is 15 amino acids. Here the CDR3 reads CSASSFRGDSSPLHF. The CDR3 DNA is TGCAGTGCCTCTTCTTTCAGGGGAGACAGTTCACCCCTCCACTTT.

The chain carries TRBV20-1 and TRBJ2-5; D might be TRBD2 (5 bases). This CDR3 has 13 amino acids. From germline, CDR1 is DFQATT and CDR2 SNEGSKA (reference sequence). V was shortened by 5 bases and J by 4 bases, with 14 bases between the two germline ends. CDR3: CSAVHEGRETQYF. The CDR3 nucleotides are TGCAGTGCTGTGCATGAAGGGAGAGAGACCCAGTACTTC.

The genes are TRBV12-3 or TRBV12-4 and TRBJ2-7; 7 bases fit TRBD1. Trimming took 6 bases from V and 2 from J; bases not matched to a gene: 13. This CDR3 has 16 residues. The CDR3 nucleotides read TGTGCCAGCAGGATGGCCGGGACAGCGCCCGCCTACGAGCAGTACTTC. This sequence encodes CASRMAGTAPAYEQYF.

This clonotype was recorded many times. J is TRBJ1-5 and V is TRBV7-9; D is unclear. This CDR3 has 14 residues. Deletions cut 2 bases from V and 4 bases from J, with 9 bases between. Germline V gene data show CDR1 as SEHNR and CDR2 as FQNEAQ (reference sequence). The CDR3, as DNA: TGTGCCAGCAGCTTATCGGAACGAAATCAGCCCCAGCATTTT. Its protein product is CASSLSERNQPQHF.

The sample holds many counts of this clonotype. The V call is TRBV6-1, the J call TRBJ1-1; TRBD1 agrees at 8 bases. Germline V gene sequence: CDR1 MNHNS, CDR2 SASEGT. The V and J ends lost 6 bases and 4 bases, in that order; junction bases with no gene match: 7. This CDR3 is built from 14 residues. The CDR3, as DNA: TGTGCCAGCAGCCCCTCCGACAGGGGCACTGAAGCTTTCTTT. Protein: CASSPSDRGTEAFF.

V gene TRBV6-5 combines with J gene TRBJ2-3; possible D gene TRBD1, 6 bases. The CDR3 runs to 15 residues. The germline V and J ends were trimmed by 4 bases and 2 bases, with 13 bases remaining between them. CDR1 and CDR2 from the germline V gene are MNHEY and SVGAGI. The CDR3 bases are TGTGCCAGCAGTTTCAGGGGCCGATACACAGATACGCAGTATTTT. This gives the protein CASSFRGRYTDTQYF.

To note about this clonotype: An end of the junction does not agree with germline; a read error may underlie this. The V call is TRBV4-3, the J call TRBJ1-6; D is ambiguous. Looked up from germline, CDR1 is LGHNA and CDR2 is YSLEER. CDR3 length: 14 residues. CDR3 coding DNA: TGCGCCAGCAGCCAAGATTCAACCAATTCACGCCTCCACTTT. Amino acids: CASSQDSTNSRLHF.

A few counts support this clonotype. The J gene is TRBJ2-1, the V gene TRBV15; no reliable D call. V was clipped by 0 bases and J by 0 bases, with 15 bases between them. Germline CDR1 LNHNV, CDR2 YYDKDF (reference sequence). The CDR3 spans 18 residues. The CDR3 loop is CATSRDMEGLSSYNEQFF. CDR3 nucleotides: TGTGCCACCAGCAGAGATATGGAAGGTTTGAGCTCCTACAATGAGCAGTTCTTC.

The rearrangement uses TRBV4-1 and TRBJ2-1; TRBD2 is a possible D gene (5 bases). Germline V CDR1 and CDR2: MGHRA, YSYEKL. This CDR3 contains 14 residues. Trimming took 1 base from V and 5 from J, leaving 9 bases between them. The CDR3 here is CASSQVRGDNEQFF. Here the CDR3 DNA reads TGCGCCAGCAGCCAAGTACGGGGAGACAATGAGCAGTTCTTC.

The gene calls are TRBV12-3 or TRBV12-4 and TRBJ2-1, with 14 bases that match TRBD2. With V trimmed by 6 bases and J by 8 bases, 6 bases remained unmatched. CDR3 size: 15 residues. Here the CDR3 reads CASSRTSGGIDEQFF. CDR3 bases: TGTGCCAGCAGCAGGACTAGCGGGGGGATCGATGAGCAGTTCTTC.

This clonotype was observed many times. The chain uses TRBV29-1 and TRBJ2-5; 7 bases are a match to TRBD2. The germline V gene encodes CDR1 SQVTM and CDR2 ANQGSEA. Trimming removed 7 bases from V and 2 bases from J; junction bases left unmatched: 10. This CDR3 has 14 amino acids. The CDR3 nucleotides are TGCAGCGCCCAGGGAGGGAGAGGTCAAGAGACCCAGTACTTC. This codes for CSAQGGRGQETQYF. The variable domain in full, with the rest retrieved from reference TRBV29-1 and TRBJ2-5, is SAVISQKPSRDICQRGTSLTIQCQVDSQVTMMFWYRQQPGQSLTLIATANQGSEATYESGFVIDKFPISRPNLTFSTLTVSNMSPEDSSIYLCSAQGGRGQETQYFGPGTRLLVL.

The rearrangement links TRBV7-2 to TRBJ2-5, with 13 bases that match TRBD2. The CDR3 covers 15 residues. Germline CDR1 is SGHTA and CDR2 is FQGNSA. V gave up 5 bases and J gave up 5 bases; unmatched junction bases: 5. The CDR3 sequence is CASSKGTSGTETQYF. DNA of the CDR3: TGTGCCAGCAGCAAGGGGACTAGCGGGACCGAGACCCAGTACTTC.

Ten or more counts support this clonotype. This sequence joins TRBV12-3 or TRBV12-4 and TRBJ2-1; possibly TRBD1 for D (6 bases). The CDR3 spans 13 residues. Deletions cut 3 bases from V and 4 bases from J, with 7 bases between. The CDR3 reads CASSFGTYNEQFF. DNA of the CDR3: TGTGCCAGCAGTTTCGGGACATACAATGAGCAGTTCTTC.

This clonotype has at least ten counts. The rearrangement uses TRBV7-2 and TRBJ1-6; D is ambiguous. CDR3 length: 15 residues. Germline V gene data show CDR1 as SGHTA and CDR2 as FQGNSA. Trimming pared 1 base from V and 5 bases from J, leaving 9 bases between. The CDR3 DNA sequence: TGTGCCAGCAGCTTAGGGTTAGGGAATAATTCACCCCTCCACTTT. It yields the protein CASSLGLGNNSPLHF.

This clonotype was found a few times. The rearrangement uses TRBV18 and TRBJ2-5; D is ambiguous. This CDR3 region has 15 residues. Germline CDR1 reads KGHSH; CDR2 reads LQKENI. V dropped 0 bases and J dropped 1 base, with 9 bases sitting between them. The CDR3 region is CASSPPGTVQETQYF. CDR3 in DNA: TGTGCCAGCTCACCACCAGGAACAGTCCAAGAGACCCAGTACTTC.

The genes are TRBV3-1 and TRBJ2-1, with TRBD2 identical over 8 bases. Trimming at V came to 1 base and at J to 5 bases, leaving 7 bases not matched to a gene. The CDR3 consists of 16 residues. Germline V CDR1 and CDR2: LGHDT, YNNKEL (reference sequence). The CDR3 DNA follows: TGTGCCAGCAGCCAAGTGGGTAGCGGGAAAAACAATGAGCAGTTCTTC. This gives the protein CASSQVGSGKNNEQFF.

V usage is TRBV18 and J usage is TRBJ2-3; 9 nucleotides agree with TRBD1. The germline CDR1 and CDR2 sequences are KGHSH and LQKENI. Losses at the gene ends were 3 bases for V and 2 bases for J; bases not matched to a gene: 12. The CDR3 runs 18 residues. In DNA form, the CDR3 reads TGTGCCAGCTCACCTAGAGTGACGGGACAGGGTTTCACAGATACGCAGTATTTT. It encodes CASSPRVTGQGFTDTQYF.

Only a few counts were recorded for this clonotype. CDR3 region: CASSLGEVSPLHF. DNA of the CDR3: TGTGCCAGCAGTTTGGGGGAGGTTTCACCCCTCCACTTT. The chain couples TRBV27 to TRBJ1-6; the D gene is possibly TRBD1 (5 bases). V was pared by 3 bases and J by 9 bases, with 9 bases between. The CDR3 loop spans 13 amino acids. CDR1 is MNHEY and CDR2 is SMNVEV in the germline V gene (reference sequence).

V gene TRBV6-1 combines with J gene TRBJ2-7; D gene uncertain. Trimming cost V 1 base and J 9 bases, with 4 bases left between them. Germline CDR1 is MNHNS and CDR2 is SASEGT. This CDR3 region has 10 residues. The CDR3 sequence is CASSEGWQYF. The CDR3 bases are TGTGCCAGCAGTGAAGGCTGGCAGTACTTC.

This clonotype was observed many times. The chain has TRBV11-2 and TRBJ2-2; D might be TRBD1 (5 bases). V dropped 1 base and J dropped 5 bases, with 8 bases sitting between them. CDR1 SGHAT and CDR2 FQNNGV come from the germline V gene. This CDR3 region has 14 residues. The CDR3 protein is CASSLGRVTGELFF. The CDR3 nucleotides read TGTGCCAGCAGCTTAGGCAGGGTAACCGGGGAGCTGTTTTTT.

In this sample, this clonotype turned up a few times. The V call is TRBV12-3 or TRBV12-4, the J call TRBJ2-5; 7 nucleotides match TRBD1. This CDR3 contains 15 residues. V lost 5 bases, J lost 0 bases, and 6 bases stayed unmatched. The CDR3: CASSQGDGNQETQYF. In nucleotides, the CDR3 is TGTGCCAGCAGTCAGGGGGACGGGAACCAAGAGACCCAGTACTTC.

The CDR3 bases are TGTGCCAGCAGTTCCGAGCGGGGGGGCCCAAATGAGCAGTTCTTC. This encodes CASSSERGGPNEQFF. The chain combines TRBV12-3 or TRBV12-4 with TRBJ2-1, with 10 bases aligning to TRBD2. CDR3 length equals 15 residues. The V and J ends lost 4 bases and 7 bases, in that order; junction bases with no gene match: 7.

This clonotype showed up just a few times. The CDR3 region has the DNA TGTGCCAGCAGTTTGGGGGACAGGGGACCGAACACTGAAGCTTTCTTT. Translation gives CASSLGDRGPNTEAFF. J is TRBJ1-1 and V is TRBV12-3 or TRBV12-4; 10 bases are a match to TRBD1. The CDR3 sequence is 16 residues long. V trimming: 3 bases; J trimming: 1 base; junction bases outside the gene matches: 5.

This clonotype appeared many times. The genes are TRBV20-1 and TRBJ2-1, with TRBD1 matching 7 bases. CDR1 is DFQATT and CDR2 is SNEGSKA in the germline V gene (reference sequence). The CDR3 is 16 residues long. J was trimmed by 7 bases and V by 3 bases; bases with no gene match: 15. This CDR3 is CSASLLRGGLGNEQFF. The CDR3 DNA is TGCAGTGCTAGCCTTTTACGAGGGGGCCTCGGAAATGAGCAGTTCTTC.

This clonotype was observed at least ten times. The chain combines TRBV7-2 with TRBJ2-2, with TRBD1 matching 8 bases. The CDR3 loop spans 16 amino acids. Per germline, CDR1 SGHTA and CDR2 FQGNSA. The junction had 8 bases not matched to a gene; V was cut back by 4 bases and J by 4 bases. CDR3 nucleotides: TGTGCCAGCAGCTCAAGGACAGGGACTGGCACCGGGGAGCTGTTTTTT. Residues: CASSSRTGTGTGELFF.

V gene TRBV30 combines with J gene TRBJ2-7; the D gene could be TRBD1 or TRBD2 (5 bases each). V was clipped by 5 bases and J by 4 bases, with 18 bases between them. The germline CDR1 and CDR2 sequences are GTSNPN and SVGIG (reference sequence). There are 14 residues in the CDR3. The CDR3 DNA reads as TGTGCCTGGGCCCCCAATGGGGGTACGTACGAGCAGTACTTC. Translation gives CAWAPNGGTYEQYF.

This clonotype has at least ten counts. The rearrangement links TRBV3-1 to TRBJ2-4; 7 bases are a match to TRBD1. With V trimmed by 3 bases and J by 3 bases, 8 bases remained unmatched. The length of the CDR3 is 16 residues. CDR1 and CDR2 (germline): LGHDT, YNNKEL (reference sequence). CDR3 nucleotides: TGTGCCAGCAGCCAGCCCAACAGGGGTGGCAAAAACATTCAGTACTTC. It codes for CASSQPNRGGKNIQYF.

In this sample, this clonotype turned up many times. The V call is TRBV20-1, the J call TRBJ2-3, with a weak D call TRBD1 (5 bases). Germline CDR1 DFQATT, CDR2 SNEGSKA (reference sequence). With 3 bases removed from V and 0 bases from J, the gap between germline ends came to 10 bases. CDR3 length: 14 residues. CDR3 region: CSASRRVSTDTQYF. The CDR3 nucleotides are TGCAGTGCTAGTCGCAGGGTTAGCACAGATACGCAGTATTTT.